A selection of T cell receptor beta chains follows, all from one sample in a study of blood T cell repertoires in COVID-19. TCRdb's copy holds only in-frame clones and misses some; the assay was immunoSEQ multiplex PCR. Here the sample spans 95,000 to 150,000 clones, around 90% being singletons. Source material: peripheral blood. These receptors were obtained from a woman aged 55-69 years with COVID-19, enrolled during active disease. Both conserved end residues are part of each CDR3. Each record gives: J gene, clone size, V gene, D gene, CDR3 DNA, CDR3 protein. The D gene is left open where the match is weak. Expanded clones get a size class; other rows say once, few or many, or leave the size out.

j_call: TRBJ2-5
clone_size: .
v_call: TRBV3-1/TRBV3-2
d_call: TRBD2
cdr3_nt: TGTGCCAGCAGCCAAGGCCTAGCGGGGCAAGAGACCCAGTACTTC
cdr3_aa: CASSQGLAGQETQYF

j_call: TRBJ1-6
clone_size: .
v_call: TRBV21-1
d_call: .
cdr3_nt: TGTGCCAGCAGCAAAAGGGGGGGCGTATATTCACCCCTCCACTTT
cdr3_aa: CASSKRGGVYSPLHF

j_call: TRBJ2-3
clone_size: .
v_call: TRBV9
d_call: .
cdr3_nt: TGTGCCAGCGCGATAACCCACACAGATACGCAGTATTTT
cdr3_aa: CASAITHTDTQYF

j_call: TRBJ2-2
clone_size: .
v_call: TRBV19
d_call: TRBD2
cdr3_nt: TGTGCCAGTATGATACCAGCGGGGGGTGGCGGGGAGCTGTTTTTT
cdr3_aa: CASMIPAGGGGELFF

j_call: TRBJ2-4
clone_size: .
v_call: TRBV6-4
d_call: TRBD1
cdr3_nt: TGTGCCAGCAGCCGGGACAGGGGTGACATTCAGTACTTC
cdr3_aa: CASSRDRGDIQYF

j_call: TRBJ2-2
clone_size: once
v_call: TRBV5-1
d_call: .
cdr3_nt: TGCGCCAGCAGCATAATGGCTGCGAACACCGGGGAGCTGTTTTTT
cdr3_aa: CASSIMAANTGELFF

j_call: TRBJ1-6
clone_size: .
v_call: TRBV5-1
d_call: .
cdr3_nt: TGCGCCAGCAGCTTTGGGCGACCCGGCGGGAATTCACCCCTCCACTTT
cdr3_aa: CASSFGRPGGNSPLHF

j_call: TRBJ2-3
clone_size: .
v_call: TRBV30
d_call: TRBD1
cdr3_nt: TGTGCCTGGAACCGGGCCCGGACAGGGATTTCGGCAGATACGCAGTATTTT
cdr3_aa: CAWNRARTGISADTQYF

j_call: TRBJ2-3
clone_size: once
v_call: TRBV11-2
d_call: .
cdr3_nt: TGTGCCAAGAAAACAGGGATAGTCGATACGCAGTATTTT
cdr3_aa: CAKKTGIVDTQYF

j_call: TRBJ1-5
clone_size: .
v_call: TRBV20-1
d_call: .
cdr3_nt: TGCAGTGCTAGTGGCAGTAGCAATCAGCCCCAGCATTTT
cdr3_aa: CSASGSSNQPQHF

j_call: TRBJ2-2
clone_size: .
v_call: TRBV27
d_call: TRBD1
cdr3_nt: TGTGCCAGCAGGGGGACAGGGGATGCCGGGGAGCTGTTTTTT
cdr3_aa: CASRGTGDAGELFF

j_call: TRBJ2-3
clone_size: .
v_call: TRBV15
d_call: .
cdr3_nt: TGTGCCACCAGCAGAGATCGAGCCACAGATACGCAGTATTTT
cdr3_aa: CATSRDRATDTQYF

j_call: TRBJ1-1
clone_size: .
v_call: TRBV5-1
d_call: TRBD1
cdr3_nt: TGCGCCAGCAGCTCCGGACAGGGGGGCACTGAAGCTTTCTTT
cdr3_aa: CASSSGQGGTEAFF

j_call: TRBJ1-1
clone_size: .
v_call: TRBV5-4
d_call: .
cdr3_nt: TGTGCCAGCAGCTTGGGAGGCATCAACACTGAAGCTTTCTTT
cdr3_aa: CASSLGGINTEAFF

j_call: TRBJ2-7
clone_size: .
v_call: TRBV10-3
d_call: TRBD1
cdr3_nt: TGTGCCACCCAAGACAGGGAAGGACCCTACGAGCAGTACTTC
cdr3_aa: CATQDREGPYEQYF

j_call: TRBJ1-2
clone_size: .
v_call: TRBV6-5
d_call: .
cdr3_nt: TGTGCCAGCAGTTATTGGGAGGGGATTGGCTACACCTTC
cdr3_aa: CASSYWEGIGYTF

j_call: TRBJ1-2
clone_size: .
v_call: TRBV7-3
d_call: .
cdr3_nt: TGTGCCAGCAGCTTAGGTCCAGCTAACTATGGCTACACCTTC
cdr3_aa: CASSLGPANYGYTF

j_call: TRBJ2-5
clone_size: .
v_call: TRBV5-1
d_call: TRBD2
cdr3_nt: TGCGCCAGCAGCTCGACTAGCGGCCAAGAGACCCAGTACTTC
cdr3_aa: CASSSTSGQETQYF

j_call: TRBJ2-4
clone_size: .
v_call: TRBV19
d_call: .
cdr3_nt: TGTGCCAGTAGTATAGATCGTTCCGTGAGCGGAGCCAAAAACATTCAGTACTTC
cdr3_aa: CASSIDRSVSGAKNIQYF

j_call: TRBJ2-7
clone_size: .
v_call: TRBV7-2
d_call: TRBD2
cdr3_nt: TGTGCCAGCAGCTTAGCGAGCGGCGGGGGACCTTACGAGCAGTACTTC
cdr3_aa: CASSLASGGGPYEQYF

j_call: TRBJ2-6
clone_size: .
v_call: TRBV9
d_call: .
cdr3_nt: TGTGCCAGCAGCCCCCGAGGGGGGGTTGCGGCTGGGGCCAACGTCCTGACTTTC
cdr3_aa: CASSPRGGVAAGANVLTF

j_call: TRBJ2-2
clone_size: .
v_call: TRBV7-6
d_call: .
cdr3_nt: TGTGCCAGCAGCTTAGGGACAGTTGCGGTCCTCACCGGGGAGCTGTTTTTT
cdr3_aa: CASSLGTVAVLTGELFF

j_call: TRBJ2-7
clone_size: .
v_call: TRBV30
d_call: .
cdr3_nt: TGTGCCTGGAGCTCCCCTTCAGGCGAGCAGTACTTC
cdr3_aa: CAWSSPSGEQYF

j_call: TRBJ2-4
clone_size: .
v_call: TRBV13
d_call: TRBD1
cdr3_nt: TGTGCCAGCAGCCGAAGGGGGCTCCGAGTCAAAAACATTCAGTACTTC
cdr3_aa: CASSRRGLRVKNIQYF

j_call: TRBJ2-7
clone_size: .
v_call: TRBV4-2
d_call: TRBD1
cdr3_nt: TGTGCCAGCAGCCGAGAGGGACCGGGACAGGCGATCTACGAGCAGTACTTC
cdr3_aa: CASSREGPGQAIYEQYF

j_call: TRBJ2-3
clone_size: .
v_call: TRBV19
d_call: TRBD1
cdr3_nt: TGTGCCAGTAGTACCAACACCGGGACAGGGGGAAGGACAGATACGCAGTATTTT
cdr3_aa: CASSTNTGTGGRTDTQYF

j_call: TRBJ2-2
clone_size: .
v_call: TRBV7-9
d_call: TRBD2
cdr3_nt: TGTGCCAGCAAGGCTAGCGGGGACGCGAACACCGGGGAGCTGTTTTTT
cdr3_aa: CASKASGDANTGELFF

j_call: TRBJ2-7
clone_size: once
v_call: TRBV5-5
d_call: .
cdr3_nt: TGTGCCAGCAGCTTTCAGGGGATCTACGAGCAGTACTTC
cdr3_aa: CASSFQGIYEQYF

j_call: TRBJ1-5
clone_size: .
v_call: TRBV5-1
d_call: .
cdr3_nt: TGCGCCAGCAGCTTGTTAGGGGATAGCAATCAGCCCCAGCATTTT
cdr3_aa: CASSLLGDSNQPQHF

j_call: TRBJ1-2
clone_size: .
v_call: TRBV12-3/TRBV12-4
d_call: TRBD1
cdr3_nt: TGTGCCAGCAGTTGGACAGGGGGCTATGGCTACACCTTC
cdr3_aa: CASSWTGGYGYTF

j_call: TRBJ2-1
clone_size: .
v_call: TRBV9
d_call: TRBD1
cdr3_nt: TGTGCCAGCAGCGTAGGGACCCCGGGACAGGGGTACAATGAGCAGTTCTTC
cdr3_aa: CASSVGTPGQGYNEQFF

j_call: TRBJ2-3
clone_size: .
v_call: TRBV24-1
d_call: .
cdr3_nt: TGTGCCACCAGTGACCCTAACAGGGCAGATACGCAGTATTTT
cdr3_aa: CATSDPNRADTQYF

j_call: TRBJ2-7
clone_size: .
v_call: TRBV5-1
d_call: TRBD2
cdr3_nt: TGCGCCAGCAGCTTGACGTGGCTAGCGGTAATCTCCTACGAGCAGTACTTC
cdr3_aa: CASSLTWLAVISYEQYF

j_call: TRBJ1-4
clone_size: .
v_call: TRBV4-2
d_call: .
cdr3_nt: TGTGCCAGCAGCCAACAGGGTCATTCGGGTGAAAAACTGTTTTTT
cdr3_aa: CASSQQGHSGEKLFF

j_call: TRBJ2-7
clone_size: .
v_call: TRBV5-1
d_call: TRBD1
cdr3_nt: TGCGCCAGCAGCCCGGGACAGACCTACGAGCAGTACTTC
cdr3_aa: CASSPGQTYEQYF

j_call: TRBJ1-4
clone_size: few
v_call: TRBV19
d_call: TRBD1
cdr3_nt: TGTGCCAGTAGTGCGACAGGGGGTGCCAATGAAAAACTGTTTTTT
cdr3_aa: CASSATGGANEKLFF

j_call: TRBJ2-1
clone_size: .
v_call: TRBV4-1
d_call: TRBD2
cdr3_nt: TGCGCCAGCAGCCGGCGCCTGGAAGGGGGACTAGCGGGGAACAATGAGCAGTTCTTC
cdr3_aa: CASSRRLEGGLAGNNEQFF

j_call: TRBJ1-6
clone_size: once
v_call: TRBV5-5
d_call: TRBD1
cdr3_nt: TGTGCCAGCAGCCTACAGGGACAGGGGCTTTCACCCCTCCACTTT
cdr3_aa: CASSLQGQGLSPLHF

j_call: TRBJ1-1
clone_size: once
v_call: TRBV6-1
d_call: .
cdr3_nt: TGTGCCAGCAGTGAAAAACCTTACATGAACACTGAAGCTTTCTTT
cdr3_aa: CASSEKPYMNTEAFF

j_call: TRBJ2-3
clone_size: once
v_call: TRBV6-5
d_call: .
cdr3_nt: TGTGCCAGCAGCCTGCAGGGATTAAGCACAGATACGCAGTATTTT
cdr3_aa: CASSLQGLSTDTQYF

j_call: TRBJ2-1
clone_size: .
v_call: TRBV7-9
d_call: TRBD2
cdr3_nt: TGTGCCAGCAGCTACCTAGCGGGGGGAGTCAATGAGCAGTTCTTC
cdr3_aa: CASSYLAGGVNEQFF

j_call: TRBJ1-1
clone_size: .
v_call: TRBV19
d_call: TRBD1
cdr3_nt: TGTGCCAGTAGTATGCTGGACAGGGAAGCTTTCTTT
cdr3_aa: CASSMLDREAFF

j_call: TRBJ2-5
clone_size: once
v_call: TRBV20-1
d_call: TRBD1
cdr3_nt: TGCAGTGCTAGTGAGGGGGCCCAAGAGACTCAGTACTTC
cdr3_aa: CSASEGAQETQYF

j_call: TRBJ2-2
clone_size: once
v_call: TRBV5-4
d_call: TRBD1
cdr3_nt: TGTGCCAGCAGTTCTAACAGGGGGCTCGGCACCGGGGAGCTGTTTTTT
cdr3_aa: CASSSNRGLGTGELFF

j_call: TRBJ2-6
clone_size: few
v_call: TRBV19
d_call: .
cdr3_nt: TGTGCCAGTAGTATTACTGGGGCCAACGTCCTGACTTTC
cdr3_aa: CASSITGANVLTF

j_call: TRBJ1-1
clone_size: .
v_call: TRBV5-1
d_call: TRBD1
cdr3_nt: TGCGCCAGCAGTCGACAGGGGAACACTGAAGCTTTCTTT
cdr3_aa: CASSRQGNTEAFF

j_call: TRBJ2-5
clone_size: .
v_call: TRBV10-2
d_call: .
cdr3_nt: TGCGCCAGCAGTCGAGAGCAAGAGACCCAGTACTTC
cdr3_aa: CASSREQETQYF

j_call: TRBJ1-3
clone_size: few
v_call: TRBV12-3/TRBV12-4
d_call: .
cdr3_nt: TGTGCCAGCAGTGCCAGTCGAAACACCATATATTTT
cdr3_aa: CASSASRNTIYF

j_call: TRBJ1-1
clone_size: .
v_call: TRBV6-5
d_call: .
cdr3_nt: TGTGCCAGCAATTTACAGGAGAACACTGAAGCTTTCTTT
cdr3_aa: CASNLQENTEAFF

j_call: TRBJ1-1
clone_size: .
v_call: TRBV4-2
d_call: .
cdr3_nt: TGTGCCAGCAGCCAAGCTTGGCGGGGAATGAACACTGAAGCTTTCTTT
cdr3_aa: CASSQAWRGMNTEAFF

j_call: TRBJ1-5
clone_size: few
v_call: TRBV4-2
d_call: .
cdr3_nt: TGTGCCAGCAGCCAAAACGACAGGATTAGCAATCAGCCCCAGCATTTT
cdr3_aa: CASSQNDRISNQPQHF

j_call: TRBJ1-2
clone_size: .
v_call: TRBV5-1
d_call: TRBD1
cdr3_nt: TGCGCCAGCAGCCCGGGATGGGACAGGGCGTCCTATGGCTACACCTTC
cdr3_aa: CASSPGWDRASYGYTF

j_call: TRBJ2-2
clone_size: .
v_call: TRBV5-5
d_call: .
cdr3_nt: TGTGCCAGCAGCCAAGGGGGTAGTGTGGCGATCGCGAACACCGGGGAGCTGTTTTTT
cdr3_aa: CASSQGGSVAIANTGELFF

j_call: TRBJ2-1
clone_size: .
v_call: TRBV12-5
d_call: .
cdr3_nt: TGTGCTAGTGGTTTGGTTGGGCTTACTCACGATGAGCAGTTCTTC
cdr3_aa: CASGLVGLTHDEQFF